The 19 T cell receptor beta chains presented below share a single source sample, sequenced in a study of post-analysis software for immune sequencing data. Broader study findings: Five TRBV segments appeared more often in patients than in controls, and TRBV5-6, TRBV5-1 and TRBV20-1 were among these.

The authors incorporated unique molecular identifiers into the TCR beta cDNA libraries. MiXCR, run by TCRdb on the PCR reads, gives a single entry per CDR3 protein. The sample has hundreds of thousands of distinct CDR3 sequences; under 55% are singletons. No antigen has been identified for these receptors. Sequenced sample: blood. Source of these receptors: a girl between 10 and 17 years old with multiple sclerosis.

In its sample, this clonotype was seen once. This chain links TRBV6-6 with TRBJ1-2; D is uncertain. The CDR3 is 13 residues long. V lost 6 bases, J lost 8 bases, and 16 bases lay in between. Germline values: CDR1 MNHNY, CDR2 SVGAGI (reference sequence). The CDR3 reads CASRLSGGYGYTF. The CDR3 nucleotides are TGTGCCAGCAGACTATCAGGAGGTTACGGCTACACCTTC.

V usage is TRBV21-1 and J usage is TRBJ1-4; TRBD1, the table's D call, lacks a check against the DNA. TRBV21-1 is recorded as a pseudogene. The CDR3 consists of 17 residues. The CDR3 spells CASSKEGGVLRMKKLFF. The CDR3 region has the DNA TGTGCCAGCAGCAAAGAAGGGGGGGTCCTGCGGATGAAGAAACTGTTTTTT.

The rearrangement links TRBV4-1 to TRBJ2-7; perhaps D is TRBD1 or TRBD2 (5 bases each). CDR1 MGHRA and CDR2 YSYEKL come from the germline V gene. V dropped 4 bases and J dropped 1 base, with 17 bases sitting between them. The CDR3 is 16 amino acids. The DNA for the CDR3 is TGCGCCAGCAGCCTTTCCCCTGGGGACCGGTCCTACGAGCAGTACTTC. Translating it yields CASSLSPGDRSYEQYF.

The chain carries TRBV7-2 and TRBJ2-7, with 8 nucleotides matching TRBD2. Trimming cost V 1 base and J 6 bases; bases outside gene matches: 5. Germline CDR1 and CDR2: SGHTA and FQGNSA. The CDR3 is 14 amino acids. As DNA, the CDR3 is TGTGCCAGCAGCTTAGTAGCGGGATCAAGCGAGCAGTACTTC. Its protein product is CASSLVAGSSEQYF.

The gene calls are TRBV7-2 and TRBJ2-3; TRBD2 matches at 8 bases. Per the germline V gene, CDR1 is SGHTA and CDR2 is FQGNSA. The V segment lost 4 bases and the J segment 9 bases; nucleotides outside the gene matches: 9. CDR3 length equals 14 residues. The CDR3 bases are TGTGCCAGCAGCTCCCAGTCTAGCGGGTTAACGCAGTATTTT. Its translation: CASSSQSSGLTQYF.

This chain connects TRBV20-1 to TRBJ1-5, with unresolved D. Germline CDR1 DFQATT, CDR2 SNEGSKA (reference sequence). The CDR3 extends over 17 amino acids. V was pared by 6 bases and J by 7 bases, with 28 bases between. The CDR3 DNA reads TGCAGTGCCCCGTGGGTAGAAGGTTCCGCGGTGGGACAGCCCCAGCATTTT. Amino acid sequence: CSAPWVEGSAVGQPQHF.

J is TRBJ2-3 and V is TRBV7-9; D unresolved. Trimming stripped 1 base from V and 2 bases from J, with 10 bases between. The germline V gene encodes CDR1 SEHNR and CDR2 FQNEAQ (reference sequence). This CDR3 comprises 15 residues. CDR3 residues: CASSLVPRFTDTQYF. The CDR3 nucleotides are TGTGCCAGCAGCTTAGTCCCGCGTTTCACAGATACGCAGTATTTT.

The chain joins TRBV28 to TRBJ2-7, with D hard to call. The CDR3 is made up of 12 amino acids. V was trimmed by 7 bases and J by 2 bases, leaving 9 bases between them. Germline loops: CDR1 MDHEN, CDR2 SYDVKM. The CDR3, as DNA: TGTGCCAGCAACGACTTCCCCTACGAGCAGTACTTC. Translation: CASNDFPYEQYF.

V and J are TRBV5-4 and TRBJ2-4; perhaps TRBD2 as D (6 bases). The CDR3 covers 14 residues. Germline CDR1 is SGHNT and CDR2 is YYREEE (reference sequence). Trimming removed 0 bases at V and 8 bases at J, with 12 bases between. DNA for the CDR3: TGTGCCAGCAGCTTGGTGGGGGGAGGAGACATTCAGTACTTC. Its translation: CASSLVGGGDIQYF.

The chain uses TRBV7-2 and TRBJ2-5; 8 bases fit TRBD2. The J segment lost 3 bases and the V segment lost 5 bases, leaving 8 bases of the junction unmatched. Germline V gene sequence: CDR1 SGHTA, CDR2 FQGNSA. The CDR3 covers 15 residues. CDR3 protein: CASSVRAGVEETQYF. In nucleotides, the CDR3 is TGTGCCAGCAGCGTGAGAGCGGGAGTTGAAGAGACCCAGTACTTC.

Concerning this clonotype itself: The junction and the germline gene differ at one end; a read error may be behind it. The chain employs TRBV4-3 and TRBJ2-1; D is tentatively TRBD1 or TRBD2 (5 bases each). CDR1 is LGHNA, CDR2 YSLEER, per germline. The length of the CDR3 is 17 residues. The CDR3 bases are TGCGCCAGCAGCAAAGAGAGGGGACCCACCTCCTACAATGAGCAGTTCTTC. This gives the protein CASSKERGPTSYNEQFF.

This chain joins TRBV6-5 and TRBJ2-1, with 12 bases matching TRBD2. Germline loops: CDR1 MNHEY, CDR2 SVGAGI. This CDR3 comprises 16 residues. The V gene end was trimmed by 6 bases and the J gene end by 6 bases; junction bases not matched to a gene: 9. The CDR3 protein is CASSLRLAGVSNEQFF. The CDR3 DNA is TGTGCCAGCAGCCTCCGACTAGCGGGAGTCTCCAATGAGCAGTTCTTC.

The rearrangement uses TRBV20-1 and TRBJ1-2; D gene ambiguous. CDR1 is DFQATT and CDR2 is SNEGSKA in the germline V gene (reference sequence). CDR3 length: 12 residues. The V gene lost 5 bases and the J gene lost 4 bases, with 11 bases spanning the gap. The CDR3: CSAQRDSYGYTF. CDR3 DNA sequence: TGCAGTGCTCAGCGGGATAGCTATGGCTACACCTTC.

J is TRBJ2-4 and V is TRBV20-1, with D uncertain. The DNA matches TRBJ2-7 better at its end, which makes the J call doubtful. Germline loops: CDR1 DFQATT, CDR2 SNEGSKA (reference sequence). The CDR3 is 12 residues long. In DNA form, the CDR3 reads TGCAGTGCTAAGCCCGAGAGTTACGAGCAGTACTTC. Translation: CSAKPESYEQYF.

This clonotype appeared once. The V and J genes are TRBV6-2 or TRBV6-3 and TRBJ1-5; TRBD1 matches 7 bases. The V segment lost 6 bases and the J segment 5 bases; nucleotides outside the gene matches: 13. The CDR3 loop spans 16 amino acids. Per germline, CDR1 MNHEY and CDR2 SVGEGT. CDR3 protein: CASSPLGTEFYQPQHF. The CDR3 bases are TGTGCCAGCAGCCCCCTCGGGACAGAGTTTTATCAGCCCCAGCATTTT.

This chain connects TRBV7-3 to TRBJ2-1; D is undetermined. Germline CDR1 is SGHTA and CDR2 is FQGTGA. The V end was cut by 5 bases, the J end by 9 bases, with 11 bases between. This CDR3 has 12 residues. DNA of the CDR3: TGTGCCAGCAGCCTTGAGATTGGTGAGCAGTTCTTC. Translating gives CASSLEIGEQFF.

This clonotype was observed once. This chain uses TRBV29-1 with TRBJ2-1; 11 bases match TRBD2. The junction had 13 bases not matched to a gene; V was cut back by 1 base and J by 5 bases. Germline V lookup: CDR1 SQVTM, CDR2 ANQGSEA. The length of the CDR3 is 18 residues. CDR3 region: CSVEGATGLAGGNNEQFF. CDR3 coding DNA: TGCAGCGTTGAAGGGGCAACCGGGCTAGCGGGAGGAAACAATGAGCAGTTCTTC.

V usage is TRBV12-3 or TRBV12-4 and J usage is TRBJ1-5; D uncertain. Trimming stripped 4 bases from V and 0 bases from J, with 16 bases between. The length of the CDR3 is 17 residues. The DNA of the CDR3 is TGTGCCAGCAGTTCCATTCTTGGGGTAATTAGCAATCAGCCCCAGCATTTT. Residues: CASSSILGVISNQPQHF.

The V and J genes are TRBV7-6 and TRBJ2-1, with 7 bases lining up with TRBD2. The V segment lost 2 bases and the J segment 7 bases; nucleotides outside the gene matches: 8. This CDR3 spans 15 amino acids. Germline CDR1 reads SGHVS; CDR2 reads FNYEAQ. CDR3 in DNA: TGTGCCAGCAGCTTACTGTCCACGGGAGGAAATGAGCAGTTCTTC. Protein sequence: CASSLLSTGGNEQFF.